What follows are 32 T cell receptor beta chains derived from one specimen sequenced in a study of T cells in Graves' hyperthyroidism and ophthalmopathy. The TCR beta CDR3 regions underwent amplification using RNA transcripts as the source. RT-PCR in the first round (using the HTBI primer set) targeted the TCR CDR3. TCRdb redid the calling of the multiplex PCR reads with MiXCR, one entry per CDR3 protein. The sample lists fewer than 850,000 distinct CDR3 sequences, 15% to 20% occurring once. Material for sequencing was blood. The receptors derive from a man aged 45-65 years with Graves' hyperthyroidism.

The V gene is TRBV19, the J gene TRBJ1-4, with D unclear. This CDR3 is built from 15 residues. Germline CDR1 LNHDA, CDR2 SQIVND (reference sequence). V was cut by 4 bases and J by 0 bases, with 9 bases left in between. CDR3 region: CASSSYGATNEKLFF. In DNA, the CDR3 is TGTGCCAGTAGTAGCTACGGGGCAACTAATGAAAAACTGTTTTTT.

This clonotype turned up a few times. This sequence joins TRBV6-2 or TRBV6-3 and TRBJ2-1; TRBD2 matches 14 bases. The CDR3 totals 15 residues. CDR1 and CDR2 (germline): MNHEY, SVGEGT. The trim removed 6 bases at V and 9 bases at J, leaving 7 bases unmatched. The CDR3 reads CASRWGLAGVLEQFF. CDR3 bases: TGTGCCAGCAGGTGGGGACTAGCGGGAGTACTTGAGCAGTTCTTC.

CDR3 DNA sequence: TGTGCCAGCTCACCGGAGCGGGACTACGAGCAGTACTTC. Translated: CASSPERDYEQYF. V and J are TRBV18 and TRBJ2-7; 7 nucleotides line up with TRBD2. Germline CDR1 KGHSH, CDR2 LQKENI. The CDR3 spans 13 residues. The trim removed 3 bases at V and 3 bases at J, leaving 2 bases unmatched. The variable domain in full, with the rest retrieved from reference TRBV18 and TRBJ2-7, is NAGVMQNPRHLVRRRGQEARLRCSPMKGHSHVYWYRQLPEEGLKFMVYLQKENIIDESGMPKERFSAEFPKEGPSILRIQQVVRGDSAAYFCASSPERDYEQYFGPGTRLTVT.

This clonotype was seen ten or more times. The chain has TRBV24-1 and TRBJ1-1; the match to TRBD1 covers 11 bases. The CDR3 covers 15 residues. V shed 4 bases, J shed 3 bases, and the junction held 3 bases outside the gene matches. In germline, CDR1 is KGHDR, CDR2 SFDVKD. The CDR3 is CATSERDRGDTEAFF. As DNA, the CDR3 is TGTGCCACCAGTGAGCGGGACAGGGGGGACACTGAAGCTTTCTTT.

The chain joins TRBV28 to TRBJ1-1; 9 nucleotides agree with TRBD1. Trimming removed 7 bases from V and 2 bases from J; junction bases left unmatched: 14. This CDR3 has 17 residues. CDR1 and CDR2 (germline): MDHEN, SYDVKM. The CDR3 DNA sequence: TGTGCCAGCATTGGCTTGGACAGGGGCGATTTCAACACTGAAGCTTTCTTT. Protein product: CASIGLDRGDFNTEAFF.

This clonotype was detected only a few times. The rearrangement links TRBV27 to TRBJ2-5; the match to TRBD1 covers 7 bases. Germline V gene sequence: CDR1 MNHEY, CDR2 SMNVEV (reference sequence). The length of the CDR3 is 17 residues. With 5 bases clipped from V and 5 bases from J, the junction kept 17 bases outside the gene matches. The CDR3 bases are TGTGCCAGCAGTCCCCATTACGACAGGGAGATGGGGGAGACCCAGTACTTC. Amino acid sequence: CASSPHYDREMGETQYF.

This clonotype was observed many times. The rearrangement uses TRBV28 and TRBJ2-3; 9 bases align to TRBD1. With 1 base clipped from V and 4 bases from J, the junction kept 3 bases outside the gene matches. The CDR3 totals 15 residues. CDR1 is MDHEN, CDR2 SYDVKM, per germline. CDR3 sequence reads: CASSLSTGGADTQYF. The CDR3 coding sequence is TGTGCCAGCAGTTTATCCACAGGGGGCGCAGATACGCAGTATTTT.

This clonotype was seen more than once but under ten times. This chain connects TRBV3-1 to TRBJ1-1, with a weak D call TRBD1 (6 bases). The CDR3 runs to 14 residues. The V end lost 3 bases, the J end lost 0 bases, and 8 bases lay between the germline ends. The germline V gene encodes CDR1 LGHDT and CDR2 YNNKEL (reference sequence). CDR3 sequence: CASSHGGLNTEAFF. The DNA of the CDR3 is TGTGCCAGCAGCCATGGGGGGCTGAACACTGAAGCTTTCTTT.

The chain is built from TRBV12-3 or TRBV12-4 and TRBJ2-1, with 7 bases lining up with TRBD2. V lost 5 bases to trimming and J lost 9 bases; unmatched junction nucleotides: 7. This CDR3 comprises 13 residues. The CDR3: CASSKGTMSEQFF. DNA of the CDR3: TGTGCCAGCAGTAAAGGGACTATGAGTGAGCAGTTCTTC.

This clonotype was seen repeatedly, ten times or more. The chain couples TRBV10-3 to TRBJ2-2, with D maybe TRBD2 (5 bases). Trimming took off 4 bases at V and 0 bases at J, with 12 bases between the two ends. The CDR3 sequence is 16 residues long. Germline lookup yields CDR1 ENHRY and CDR2 SYGVKD. CDR3 residues: CAISGGQFANTGELFF. CDR3 coding DNA: TGTGCCATCAGTGGAGGGCAGTTCGCGAACACCGGGGAGCTGTTTTTT.

The chain joins TRBV10-1 to TRBJ2-7, with D tentatively TRBD2 (6 bases). V gave up 3 bases and J gave up 2 bases, with 17 bases separating them. The CDR3 extends over 16 amino acids. Germline values: CDR1 WNHNN, CDR2 SYGVQD (reference sequence). The CDR3 DNA reads as TGCGCCAGCAGTGATAATAGCGGTAGTTCAACCTACGAGCAGTACTTC. Protein product: CASSDNSGSSTYEQYF.

This clonotype was found many times. The V and J genes are TRBV2 and TRBJ2-7; no reliable D call. The V end lost 3 bases, the J end lost 2 bases, and 11 bases lay between the germline ends. CDR3 length equals 14 residues. CDR1 and CDR2 from the germline V gene are SNHLY and FYNNEI. The CDR3 region is CASSEFHLTYEQYF. Written as DNA, the CDR3 is TGTGCCAGCAGTGAGTTTCACCTGACCTACGAGCAGTACTTC.

The chain couples TRBV19 to TRBJ2-3, with D unresolved. This CDR3 spans 16 amino acids. Trimming stripped 7 bases from V and 2 bases from J, with 19 bases between. Looked up from germline, CDR1 is LNHDA and CDR2 is SQIVND (reference sequence). The CDR3 nucleotides read TGTGCCAGTACCCCCTCGCACAAGCCCCACACAGATACGCAGTATTTT. Translating gives CASTPSHKPHTDTQYF. Looking up the rest from reference TRBV19 and TRBJ2-3 gives the full variable domain: DGGITQSPKYLFRKEGQNVTLSCEQNLNHDAMYWYRQDPGQGLRLIYYSQIVNDFQKGDIAEGYSVSREKKESFPLTVTSAQKNPTAFYLCASTPSHKPHTDTQYFGPGTRLTVL.

V is TRBV28 and J is TRBJ1-1; D is unclear. The V end was cut by 5 bases, the J end by 7 bases, with 11 bases between. Germline loops: CDR1 MDHEN, CDR2 SYDVKM. This CDR3 is 12 amino acids long. CDR3 sequence reads: CASSPYPVEAFF. For the CDR3, the DNA is TGTGCCAGCAGTCCCTATCCCGTTGAAGCTTTCTTT.

This clonotype was counted between two and nine times. A much more abundant neighbour one base away suggests this may be a read error. In DNA, the CDR3 is TGTGCCAGCAAGTTTTGGGTCGGTTGCTCTGCTGCTTTCTTT. It yields the protein CASKFWVGCSAAFF. The chain links TRBV28 to TRBJ1-1; D gene uncertain. The CDR3 loop spans 14 amino acids. From germline, CDR1 is MDHEN and CDR2 SYDVKM. V shed 7 bases and J shed 11 bases, with 23 bases lying between them.

The chain links TRBV10-2 to TRBJ2-1; D might be TRBD2 (5 bases). The CDR3 contains 12 residues. Trimming left V 5 bases short and J 10 bases short, with 12 bases between. CDR1 and CDR2 from the germline V gene are WSHSY and SAAADI. The DNA for the CDR3 is TGCGCCAGCAGTACCGCTAGGAGGGAGCAGTTCTTC. It is translated as CASSTARREQFF.

Regarding this clonotype: A junction boundary mismatches the germline segment, possibly from a read error. The V gene is TRBV5-1, the J gene TRBJ2-1; 11 positions agree with TRBD1. The germline gives CDR1 SGHRS, CDR2 YFSETQ. The CDR3 spans 16 residues. The CDR3 loop reads CASSSLGQGANNEQIF. The CDR3 DNA sequence: TGCGCCAGCAGCTCCTTAGGACAGGGGGCCAACAATGAGCAGATCTTC. Filled out from reference TRBV5-1 and TRBJ2-1, the complete variable domain reads KAGVTQTPRYLIKTRGQQVTLSCSPISGHRSVSWYQQTPGQGLQFLFEYFSETQRNKGNFPGRFSGRQFSNSRSEMNVSTLELGDSALYLCASSSLGQGANNEQIFGPGTRLTVL.

This clonotype was counted many times. CDR3 amino acids: CASRREEAGELFF. The DNA of the CDR3 is TGTGCCAGCAGAAGGGAGGAGGCCGGGGAGCTGTTTTTT. The chain joins TRBV2 to TRBJ2-2; tentatively, D is TRBD2 (6 bases). Looked up from germline, CDR1 is SNHLY and CDR2 is FYNNEI. The CDR3 contains 13 residues. Trimming pared 6 bases from V and 6 bases from J, leaving 11 bases between.

The CDR3 bases are TGCGCCAGCACAAACGGGAGGCATTACAATGAGCAGTTCTTC. This codes for CASTNGRHYNEQFF. The chain carries TRBV10-2 and TRBJ2-1; 7 bases line up with TRBD2. V gave up 7 bases and J gave up 4 bases; unmatched junction bases: 7. The CDR3 is 14 amino acids. Germline-derived CDR1 and CDR2 are WSHSY and SAAADI.

In this sample, this clonotype turned up a few times. CDR3 sequence: CASSVVTRSTDTQYF. The CDR3 DNA reads as TGTGCCAGCAGTGTGGTTACACGGAGCACAGATACGCAGTATTTT. The genes are TRBV6-2 or TRBV6-3 and TRBJ2-3; no clear D. The V end was cut by 5 bases, the J end by 0 bases, with 12 bases between. This CDR3 comprises 15 residues. Germline V gene lookup returns CDR1 MNHEY and CDR2 SVGEGT.

This chain connects TRBV27 to TRBJ2-7; 9 bases match TRBD1. The junction had 8 bases not matched to a gene; V was cut back by 3 bases and J by 5 bases. Germline lookup yields CDR1 MNHEY and CDR2 SMNVEV (reference sequence). This CDR3 comprises 15 residues. In DNA, the CDR3 is TGTGCCAGCAGTTTCCCCGGGACAGGGAGCAACGAGCAGTACTTC. It is translated as CASSFPGTGSNEQYF.

This clonotype was seen repeatedly, ten times or more. This rearrangement joins TRBV15 to TRBJ2-1; 11 bases map to TRBD2. The CDR3 spans 15 residues. Per the germline V gene, CDR1 is LNHNV and CDR2 is YYDKDF (reference sequence). V was pared by 5 bases and J by 9 bases, with 9 bases of the junction left unmatched. CDR3 in DNA: TGTGCCACCAGCCCACTAGCGGGAGATTTGGGTGAGCAGTTCTTC. Translated, it gives CATSPLAGDLGEQFF.

This clonotype was detected many times. The J gene is TRBJ2-1, the V gene TRBV29-1, with a tentative D call TRBD1 (6 bases). Germline V gene data show CDR1 as SQVTM and CDR2 as ANQGSEA. The CDR3 runs to 15 residues. V lost 6 bases and J lost 0, with 15 bases in between. The CDR3 DNA sequence: TGCAGCGTGCACAGGGCTGAAAGCTCCTACAATGAGCAGTTCTTC. Encoded protein: CSVHRAESSYNEQFF.

This clonotype was seen a handful of times. This may come from a read error, since a much larger clone is one base off. The chain joins TRBV28 to TRBJ2-7; D ambiguous. CDR3 size: 11 residues. V was clipped by 5 bases and J by 3 bases, with 5 bases between them. Per the germline V gene, CDR1 is MDHEN and CDR2 is SYDVKM. This CDR3 reads CASSGVYEQYF. The CDR3 bases are TGTGCCAGCAGTGGCGTCTACGAGCAGTACTTC. The entire variable domain, with the rest obtained from reference TRBV28 and TRBJ2-7, is as follows: DVKVTQSSRYLVKRTGEKVFLECVQDMDHENMFWYRQDPGLGLRLIYFSYDVKMKEKGDIPEGYSVSREKKERFSLILESASTNQTSMYLCASSGVYEQYFGPGTRLTVT.

In its sample, this clonotype was seen a few times. V gene TRBV6-1 combines with J gene TRBJ1-4, with TRBD1 as a possible D gene (5 bases). Germline CDR1 MNHNS, CDR2 SASEGT. This CDR3 is built from 16 residues. V was clipped by 5 bases and J by 0 bases, with 13 bases between them. The CDR3 nucleotides read TGTGCCAGCAGTTTAGACAGTCCCGCAACTAATGAAAAACTGTTTTTT. It codes for CASSLDSPATNEKLFF.

The rearrangement uses TRBV27 and TRBJ1-2; 9 positions agree with TRBD1. Germline V gene lookup returns CDR1 MNHEY and CDR2 SMNVEV (reference sequence). The CDR3 has 15 amino acids. Trimming at V came to 5 bases and at J to 7 bases, leaving 11 bases not matched to a gene. CDR3 DNA: TGTGCCAGCAGTACTACCGGGACAGGGTTCGGTGGCTACACCTTC. It specifies CASSTTGTGFGGYTF.

The chain employs TRBV6-5 and TRBJ1-1; maybe TRBD1 (6 bases). Germline V gene lookup returns CDR1 MNHEY and CDR2 SVGAGI. The CDR3 extends over 16 amino acids. The V and J ends lost 2 bases and 1 base respectively, with 14 bases between them. CDR3 amino acids: CASSYGGGEQNTEAFF. The CDR3 coding sequence is TGTGCCAGCAGTTACGGCGGGGGCGAGCAGAACACTGAAGCTTTCTTT.

This clonotype was seen a handful of times. The V and J genes are TRBV19 and TRBJ2-5; TRBD1 or TRBD2 may be the D gene (5 bases each). V dropped 4 bases and J dropped 2 bases, with 11 bases sitting between them. Germline loops: CDR1 LNHDA, CDR2 SQIVND (reference sequence). The CDR3 is 14 amino acids. CDR3 region: CASSKEGHQETQYF. In DNA form, the CDR3 reads TGTGCCAGTAGTAAAGAGGGGCATCAAGAGACCCAGTACTTC.

The chain joins TRBV7-2 to TRBJ2-2; TRBD1 aligns across 8 bases. Looked up from germline, CDR1 is SGHTA and CDR2 is FQGNSA. Losses at the gene ends were 3 bases for V and 8 bases for J; bases not matched to a gene: 5. The CDR3 runs 14 residues. CDR3 nucleotides: TGTGCCAGCAGCTTCCGACAGGGGAAAGGGGAGCTGTTTTTT. This encodes CASSFRQGKGELFF. Based on the CDR3 plus reference TRBV7-2 and TRBJ2-2, the full variable domain is GAGVSQSPSNKVTEKGKDVELRCDPISGHTALYWYRQSLGQGLEFLIYFQGNSAPDKSGLPSDRFSAERTGGSVSTLTIQRTQQEDSAVYLCASSFRQGKGELFFGEGSRLTVL.

CDR3 DNA: TGCAGTGCTTCGGGACAGGGGATATACGAGCAGTACTTC. It translates to CSASGQGIYEQYF. V is TRBV20-1 and J is TRBJ2-7, with 10 nucleotides matching TRBD1. This CDR3 spans 13 amino acids. CDR1 is DFQATT, CDR2 SNEGSKA, per germline (reference sequence). The junction had 5 bases not matched to a gene; V was cut back by 5 bases and J by 4 bases.

This rearrangement joins TRBV20-1 to TRBJ2-2; TRBD2 aligns across 10 bases. Unmatched junction bases numbered 9, after V lost 6 bases and J lost 5 bases. The CDR3 sequence is 15 residues long. The germline V gene encodes CDR1 DFQATT and CDR2 SNEGSKA (reference sequence). CDR3 residues: CSAIGLAEYTGELFF. The CDR3, as DNA: TGCAGTGCGATTGGACTAGCGGAATATACCGGGGAGCTGTTTTTT.

This clonotype was recorded at least ten times. The chain is built from TRBV12-3 or TRBV12-4 and TRBJ2-3; D ambiguous. The CDR3 consists of 14 residues. The V end lost 6 bases, the J end lost 4 bases, and 14 bases lay between the germline ends. CDR3 sequence (DNA): TGTGCCAGCAGCCTCGGACCTTTTCCAGATACGCAGTATTTT. Translation: CASSLGPFPDTQYF.